One and the same sample provided the 19 T cell receptor beta chains below, sequenced in a study of blood T cell repertoires in COVID-19. TCRdb keeps only in-frame clones here, not all; method: immunoSEQ multiplex PCR. The data hold approximately 90,000 clones, with roughly 90% observed a single time. The sequencing input was peripheral blood. The origin of the receptors is a woman aged 70-85 years with acute or convalescent COVID-19.

The DNA of the CDR3 is TGTGCCAGCAGTAGGGACACATTAAGCTCTGGAAACACCATATATTTT. Translation gives CASSRDTLSSGNTIYF. J is TRBJ1-3 and V is TRBV2, with a weak D call TRBD1 (6 bases). CDR3 length equals 16 residues. V gave up 5 bases and J gave up 0 bases, with 14 bases separating them. CDR1 and CDR2 from the germline V gene are SNHLY and FYNNEI.

V gene TRBV6-5 combines with J gene TRBJ1-2, with D maybe TRBD1 (5 bases). Trimming took 6 bases from V and 2 from J, leaving 16 bases between them. Germline CDR1 and CDR2: MNHEY and SVGAGI. This CDR3 region has 15 residues. CDR3 nucleotide sequence: TGTGCCAGCAGCCCCTATGACAGCCCCAACTATGGCTACACCTTC. It is translated as CASSPYDSPNYGYTF.

Written as DNA, the CDR3 is TGCGCCAGCAGTGAGCCGGACAGTCGCAATACGCAGTATTTT. It encodes CASSEPDSRNTQYF. The J gene is TRBJ2-3, the V gene TRBV10-1; TRBD1 might be the D (6 bases). The V and J ends lost 2 bases and 7 bases respectively, with 13 bases between them. CDR1 and CDR2 (germline): WNHNN, SYGVQD (reference sequence). This CDR3 spans 14 amino acids.

This chain connects TRBV18 to TRBJ1-1; weak D call: TRBD1 (6 bases). Germline-derived CDR1 and CDR2 are KGHSH and LQKENI. Trimming cost V 5 bases and J 0 bases, with 13 bases left between them. The CDR3 is 15 amino acids. CDR3: CASSNTGKMNTEAFF. The CDR3 DNA sequence: TGTGCCAGCTCAAATACAGGGAAGATGAACACTGAAGCTTTCTTT.

This rearrangement joins TRBV19 to TRBJ1-1; 7 bases are shared with TRBD1. CDR1 and CDR2 (germline): LNHDA, SQIVND (reference sequence). V dropped 5 bases and J dropped 1; count of bases not matched to a gene: 13. The CDR3 is 17 residues long. The CDR3 region has the DNA TGTGCCAGTAGTTACGATTTCGGACAGGTAGGGAACACTGAAGCTTTCTTT. The encoded protein is CASSYDFGQVGNTEAFF.

The chain links TRBV19 to TRBJ2-4, with 8 bases lining up with TRBD1. The CDR3 length is 17 residues. Germline CDR1 is LNHDA and CDR2 is SQIVND (reference sequence). Unmatched junction bases numbered 16, after V lost 7 bases and J lost 5 bases. The CDR3 spells CASKSYGQGLRQNIQYF. In nucleotides, the CDR3 is TGTGCCAGTAAGAGCTATGGACAGGGATTGAGGCAAAACATTCAGTACTTC.

The chain uses TRBV5-4 and TRBJ2-2; D perhaps matches TRBD2 (5 bases). The V end lost 1 base, the J end lost 7 bases, and 11 bases lay between the germline ends. CDR3 length equals 14 residues. In germline, CDR1 is SGHNT, CDR2 YYREEE (reference sequence). In DNA form, the CDR3 reads TGTGCCAGCAGCTTGAACCCCGGGGTCGGGGAGCTGTTTTTT. Encoded protein: CASSLNPGVGELFF.

This rearrangement joins TRBV29-1 to TRBJ1-2; D may be TRBD1 (6 bases). Germline CDR1 reads SQVTM; CDR2 reads ANQGSEA. The CDR3 has 14 residues. The germline V and J ends were trimmed by 7 bases and 1 base, with 16 bases remaining between them. CDR3 residues: CSAAGGPDNYGYTF. The DNA for the CDR3 is TGCAGCGCTGCGGGGGGCCCAGATAACTATGGCTACACCTTC. Complete variable domain (other parts from reference TRBV29-1 and TRBJ1-2): SAVISQKPSRDICQRGTSLTIQCQVDSQVTMMFWYRQQPGQSLTLIATANQGSEATYESGFVIDKFPISRPNLTFSTLTVSNMSPEDSSIYLCSAAGGPDNYGYTFGSGTRLTVV.

The chain employs TRBV27 and TRBJ1-3; perhaps TRBD1 as D (6 bases). Germline CDR1 and CDR2: MNHEY and SMNVEV (reference sequence). Trimming removed 6 bases at V and 2 bases at J, with 8 bases between. CDR3 length: 13 residues. The CDR3 spells CASSRGAGNTIYF. DNA for the CDR3: TGTGCCAGCAGCAGGGGTGCTGGAAACACCATATATTTT.

The chain recombines TRBV18 with TRBJ1-1, with 9 bases lining up with TRBD1. The germline CDR1 and CDR2 sequences are KGHSH and LQKENI. Losses at the gene ends were 5 bases for V and 6 bases for J; bases not matched to a gene: 7. The CDR3 length is 14 residues. CDR3 sequence (DNA): TGTGCCAGCTCAGAGGGACAGGGCTACGCTGAAGCTTTCTTT. Its translation: CASSEGQGYAEAFF. Complete variable domain (other parts from reference TRBV18 and TRBJ1-1): NAGVMQNPRHLVRRRGQEARLRCSPMKGHSHVYWYRQLPEEGLKFMVYLQKENIIDESGMPKERFSAEFPKEGPSILRIQQVVRGDSAAYFCASSEGQGYAEAFFGQGTRLTVV.

V is TRBV5-1 and J is TRBJ2-5; 10 nucleotides line up with TRBD2. The germline V gene has CDR1 SGHRS and CDR2 YFSETQ. V was pared by 4 bases and J by 7 bases, with 13 bases of the junction left unmatched. CDR3 length equals 16 residues. The CDR3 DNA sequence: TGCGCCAGCAGCCGAGGACTAGCGGCCCCCCGGGGGACCCAGTACTTC. Its translation is CASSRGLAAPRGTQYF. Complete variable domain (other parts from reference TRBV5-1 and TRBJ2-5): KAGVTQTPRYLIKTRGQQVTLSCSPISGHRSVSWYQQTPGQGLQFLFEYFSETQRNKGNFPGRFSGRQFSNSRSEMNVSTLELGDSALYLCASSRGLAAPRGTQYFGPGTRLLVL.

J is TRBJ1-1 and V is TRBV19; TRBD1 agrees at 9 bases. Germline CDR1 is LNHDA and CDR2 is SQIVND (reference sequence). The V segment lost 6 bases and the J segment 6 bases; nucleotides outside the gene matches: 11. This CDR3 contains 15 residues. In DNA form, the CDR3 reads TGTGCCAGTAGCCGGGGACAGGGTTGGGGGTCTGAAGCTTTCTTT. Residues: CASSRGQGWGSEAFF.

V is TRBV19 and J is TRBJ1-6, with D possibly TRBD1 on 5 matching bases. V lost 6 bases to trimming and J lost 0 bases, with 12 bases between them. CDR1 is LNHDA and CDR2 is SQIVND in the germline V gene (reference sequence). The CDR3 sequence is 16 residues long. The CDR3 spells CASSIRASSYNSPLHF. As DNA, the CDR3 is TGTGCCAGTAGCATCAGGGCGAGCTCCTATAATTCACCCCTCCACTTT.

The chain is built from TRBV7-9 and TRBJ1-5, with D perhaps TRBD1 (6 bases). V was shortened by 8 bases and J by 2 bases, with 22 bases between the two germline ends. The CDR3 has 17 residues. In germline, CDR1 is SEHNR, CDR2 FQNEAQ (reference sequence). The CDR3 reads CASSDSIQGRGNQPQHF. The CDR3 DNA reads as TGTGCCAGCTCCGATTCAATACAGGGTCGGGGCAATCAGCCCCAGCATTTT.

The table lists this clone with a few counts. Other DNA sequences in the sample encode the same CDR3. The rearrangement uses TRBV18 and TRBJ1-1; no reliable D call. The CDR3 loop spans 13 amino acids. With 2 bases removed from V and 1 base from J, the gap between germline ends came to 5 bases. Per the germline V gene, CDR1 is KGHSH and CDR2 is LQKENI. The CDR3 sequence: CASSPSGNTEAFF. In nucleotides, the CDR3 is TGTGCCAGCTCACCAAGCGGGAACACTGAAGCTTTCTTT.

This chain uses TRBV6-5 with TRBJ1-5; D is unresolved. The CDR3 runs to 15 residues. The V end was cut by 2 bases, the J end by 5 bases, with 13 bases between. The germline CDR1 and CDR2 sequences are MNHEY and SVGAGI. The CDR3 nucleotides are TGTGCCAGCAGTTACGCCGCCGGGTTGGATCAGCCCCAGCATTTT. Amino acids: CASSYAAGLDQPQHF.

This clone was detected only once. The J gene is TRBJ1-4, the V gene TRBV28; D not resolved. V lost 3 bases and J 2 bases, leaving 7 bases between the germline ends. From germline, CDR1 is MDHEN and CDR2 SYDVKM. The CDR3 loop spans 14 amino acids. CDR3 DNA: TGTGCCAGCAGTTTCAGGTTGACTAATGAAAAACTGTTTTTT. Protein sequence: CASSFRLTNEKLFF.

The chain combines TRBV5-6 with TRBJ2-1; 9 bases are shared with TRBD2. V trimming: 1 base; J trimming: 10 bases; junction bases outside the gene matches: 9. The germline V gene has CDR1 SGHDT and CDR2 YYEEEE. The length of the CDR3 is 15 residues. CDR3 nucleotide sequence: TGTGCCAGCAGCTTGAGTGGCGGGAGGGTTGGCGAGCAGTTCTTC. It translates to CASSLSGGRVGEQFF.

This CDR3 reads CATTTFLGNQPQHF. DNA for the CDR3: TGTGCCACCACTACGTTTCTTGGGAATCAGCCCCAGCATTTT. The genes are TRBV10-3 and TRBJ1-5, with D unclear. CDR1 is ENHRY, CDR2 SYGVKD, per germline. CDR3 length equals 14 residues. V was pared by 10 bases and J by 4 bases, with 17 bases between.